Described below is a single TCR beta chain sequence and its context. Antigen specificity is unknown. Generated by immunoSEQ multiplex PCR, the TCRdb table keeps only in-frame clones and is missing some. The sample lists around 100,000 clones, approximately 94% seen once, with 3.8% in the top ten. Germline CDR1 SGHVS, CDR2 FNYEAQ. The junction had 2 bases not matched to a gene; V was cut back by 1 base and J by 4 bases. This CDR3 spans 16 amino acids. This sample is part of a study of brain T cells in children with intractable seizures. Pre-surgery treatment included at least one anti-epileptic drug. Study-level points and caveats: Pre-surgery blood may have been undersampled, hiding some clones. HCMV serostatus was not known, and viral specificity came from CDR3 similarity only.

The TCR originated in a boy less than two years old with hemimegalencephaly and intractable seizures. This chain links TRBV7-6 with TRBJ2-5, with 14 bases fitting TRBD2. This specimen consisted of peripheral blood, obtained at surgery. DNA for the CDR3: TGTGCCAGCAGCTTAGGACTAGCGGGAGGGGTAGAGACCCAGTACTTC. This sequence encodes CASSLGLAGGVETQYF.